A few counts support the clone carrying this T cell receptor (beta chain). This CDR3 has 14 residues. Germline V gene data show CDR1 as SGHTA and CDR2 as FQGNSA. V lost 4 bases and J 0 bases, leaving 6 bases between the germline ends. Profiling relied on immunoSEQ multiplex PCR, and the TCRdb table lists in-frame clones only, not all of them. The profile shows approximately 490,000 clones, 87% of them singletons. The data were taken from a study of blood T cell repertoires in COVID-19. On the study more broadly: T cells, B-cell-depleted T cells, or PBMCs supplied cDNA or gDNA.

Adults between roughly 18 and 95 years of age took part from 20 to 25 US areas. Cohort 3 recovery required two negative PCRs, clearance, or symptom resolution. This chain connects TRBV7-2 to TRBJ2-2; D is undetermined. This TCR came from a woman between 18 and 29 years old who had recovered from COVID-19. The sample comprised PBMCs or T cells enriched from blood (not recorded which). CDR3 protein: CASSSRANTGELFF. CDR3 DNA: TGTGCCAGCAGCTCCCGGGCGAACACCGGGGAGCTGTTTTTT.